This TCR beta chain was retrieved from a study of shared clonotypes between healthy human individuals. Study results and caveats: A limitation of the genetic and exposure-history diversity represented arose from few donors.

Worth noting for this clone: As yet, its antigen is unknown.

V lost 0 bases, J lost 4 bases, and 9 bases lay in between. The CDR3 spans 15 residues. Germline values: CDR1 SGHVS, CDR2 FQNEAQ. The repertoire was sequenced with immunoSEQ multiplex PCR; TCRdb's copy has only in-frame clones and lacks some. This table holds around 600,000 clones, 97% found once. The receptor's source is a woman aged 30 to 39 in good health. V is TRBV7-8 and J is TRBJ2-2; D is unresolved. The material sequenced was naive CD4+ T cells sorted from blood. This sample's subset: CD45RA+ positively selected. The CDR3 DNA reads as TGTGCCAGCAGCTTAGCGAGAGGATTCACCGGGGAGCTGTTTTTT. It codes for CASSLARGFTGELFF.